These 4 T cell receptor beta chains share one sample of origin, sequenced in a study of T cells expressing NK-cell markers. TCRdb re-called the 5' RACE reads and gives one entry per CDR3 protein, without DNA. The sample has some 150,000 distinct CDR3 sequences; the top ten hold 37%. Sequencing used blood T cells: a sorted CD56 or NKG2C T cell subset, CD4+ or CD8+ T cells, or bulk PBMC T cells (not recorded which). The receptors stem from a woman aged 45-60 years in good health.

This CDR3 reads CASSTGSYNEQFF. The gene calls are TRBV27 and TRBJ2-1. From germline, CDR1 is MNHEY and CDR2 SMNVEV (reference sequence). There are 13 residues in the CDR3.

This chain joins TRBV7-3 and TRBJ2-1; the TCRdb D gene call, TRBD1, has no DNA to confirm it. CDR1 and CDR2 (germline): SGHTA, FQGTGA. The CDR3 totals 13 residues. CDR3 sequence reads: CASRGTGYNEQFF.

The chain links TRBV2 to TRBJ2-4; the D call from TCRdb, TRBD2, cannot be confirmed without DNA. This CDR3 is built from 16 residues. Germline values: CDR1 SNHLY, CDR2 FYNNEI. The CDR3 reads CACSGTSGTAKNIQYF.

The chain recombines TRBV12-3 or TRBV12-4 with TRBJ2-1; TCRdb reports TRBD2, a call that lacks DNA to check it against. This CDR3 has 15 amino acids. CDR3 residues: CASSLSLAGEVVQFF.